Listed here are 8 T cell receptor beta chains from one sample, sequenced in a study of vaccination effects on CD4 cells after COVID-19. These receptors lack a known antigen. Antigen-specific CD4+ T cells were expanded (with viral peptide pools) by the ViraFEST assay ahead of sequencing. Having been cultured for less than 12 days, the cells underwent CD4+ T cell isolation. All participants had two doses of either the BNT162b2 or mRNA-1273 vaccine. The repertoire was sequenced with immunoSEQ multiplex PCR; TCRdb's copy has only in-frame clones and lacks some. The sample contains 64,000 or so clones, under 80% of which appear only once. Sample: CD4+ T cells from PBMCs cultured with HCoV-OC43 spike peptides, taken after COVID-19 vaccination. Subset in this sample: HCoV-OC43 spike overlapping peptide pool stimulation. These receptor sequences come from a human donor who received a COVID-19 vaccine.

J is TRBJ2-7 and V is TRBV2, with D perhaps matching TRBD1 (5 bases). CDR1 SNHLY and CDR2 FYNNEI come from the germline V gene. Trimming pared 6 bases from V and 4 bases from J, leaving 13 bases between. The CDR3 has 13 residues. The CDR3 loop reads CASRLQVTYEQYV. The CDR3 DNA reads TGTGCCAGCAGACTACAGGTTACTTACGAGCAGTACGTC.

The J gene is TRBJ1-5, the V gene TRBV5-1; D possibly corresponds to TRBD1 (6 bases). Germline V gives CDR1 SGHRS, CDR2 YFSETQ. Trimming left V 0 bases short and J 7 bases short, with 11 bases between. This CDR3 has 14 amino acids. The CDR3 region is CASSLGAGGQPQHF. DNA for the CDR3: TGCGCCAGCAGCTTGGGGGCCGGGGGCCAGCCCCAGCATTTT.

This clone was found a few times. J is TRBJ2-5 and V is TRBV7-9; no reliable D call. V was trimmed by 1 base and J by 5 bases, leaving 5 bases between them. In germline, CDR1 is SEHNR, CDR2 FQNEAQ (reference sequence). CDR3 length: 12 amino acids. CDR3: CASSLGLETQYF. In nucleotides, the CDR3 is TGTGCCAGCAGCTTAGGGTTGGAGACCCAGTACTTC. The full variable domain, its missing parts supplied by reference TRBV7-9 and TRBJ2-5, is DTGVSQNPRHKITKRGQNVTFRCDPISEHNRLYWYRQTLGQGPEFLTYFQNEAQLEKSRLLSDRFSAERPKGSFSTLEIQRTEQGDSAMYLCASSLGLETQYFGPGTRLLVL.

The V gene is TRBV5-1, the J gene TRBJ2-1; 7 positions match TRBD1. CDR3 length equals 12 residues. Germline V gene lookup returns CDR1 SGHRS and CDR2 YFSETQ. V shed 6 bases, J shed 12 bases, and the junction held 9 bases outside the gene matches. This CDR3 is CASKFEGARQFF. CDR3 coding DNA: TGCGCCAGCAAGTTCGAGGGGGCGAGGCAGTTCTTC.

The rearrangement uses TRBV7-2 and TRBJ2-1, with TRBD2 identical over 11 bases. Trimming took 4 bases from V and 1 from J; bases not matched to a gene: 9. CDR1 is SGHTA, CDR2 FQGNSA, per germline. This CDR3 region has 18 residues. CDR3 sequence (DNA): TGTGCCAGCAGCTGGGCCGGGTTAGCGGGGGGGTCCTACAATGAGCAGTTCTTC. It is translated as CASSWAGLAGGSYNEQFF.

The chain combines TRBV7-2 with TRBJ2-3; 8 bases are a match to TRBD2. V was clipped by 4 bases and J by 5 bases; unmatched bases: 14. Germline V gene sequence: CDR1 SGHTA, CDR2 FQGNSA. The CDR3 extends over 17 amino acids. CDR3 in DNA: TGTGCCAGCAGCTCCCGGGGGGGCATCGCTGCGGGAGATACGCAGTATTTT. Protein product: CASSSRGGIAAGDTQYF.

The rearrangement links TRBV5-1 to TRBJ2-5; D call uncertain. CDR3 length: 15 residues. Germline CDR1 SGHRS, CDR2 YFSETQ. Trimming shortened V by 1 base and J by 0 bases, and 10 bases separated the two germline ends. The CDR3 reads CASSLQTSYQETQYF. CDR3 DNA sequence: TGCGCCAGCAGCTTGCAGACATCTTACCAAGAGACCCAGTACTTC.

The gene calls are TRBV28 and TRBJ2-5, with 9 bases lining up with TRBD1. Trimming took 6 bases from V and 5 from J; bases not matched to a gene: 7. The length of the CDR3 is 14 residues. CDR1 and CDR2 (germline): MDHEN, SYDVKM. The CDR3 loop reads CASSPGQGFETQYF. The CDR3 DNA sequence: TGTGCCAGCAGCCCGGGACAGGGTTTCGAGACCCAGTACTTC.